One and the same sample provided the 26 T cell receptor beta chains below, sequenced in a study of identical twins. Using its own MiXCR run on the 5' RACE reads, TCRdb lists one record per CDR3 protein. The sample lists hundreds of thousands of distinct CDR3 sequences, roughly 7% occurring once. This sample also belongs to another study, concerning yellow fever vaccine responses in identical twins.

The sample consisted of memory (CD45RO+) T cells sorted from blood. All receptors come from a young woman in good health.

The sample holds many counts of this clonotype. The chain couples TRBV5-1 to TRBJ1-2; the D gene is possibly TRBD1 (6 bases). The CDR3 covers 15 residues. V was trimmed by 3 bases and J by 6 bases, leaving 18 bases between them. Looked up from germline, CDR1 is SGHRS and CDR2 is YFSETQ. The CDR3, as DNA: TGCGCCAGCAGCTCGCGGGGCCTACAGGGAAATGGCTACACCTTC. This gives the protein CASSSRGLQGNGYTF.

The chain is built from TRBV20-1 and TRBJ2-1; maybe TRBD2 (6 bases). Trimming pared 0 bases from V and 3 bases from J, leaving 15 bases between. The CDR3 covers 16 residues. The germline V gene has CDR1 DFQATT and CDR2 SNEGSKA (reference sequence). CDR3 nucleotide sequence: TGCAGTGCTAGAGATCGTGGGGGGACCAGCTACAATGAGCAGTTCTTC. Translation: CSARDRGGTSYNEQFF.

This clonotype was counted ten times or more. The rearrangement joins TRBV10-2 to TRBJ1-1, with a weak D call TRBD1 (5 bases). V was shortened by 4 bases and J by 0 bases, with 15 bases between the two germline ends. Germline loops: CDR1 WSHSY, CDR2 SAAADI. This CDR3 is 16 amino acids long. In DNA form, the CDR3 reads TGCGCCAGCAGTGCTCCGACAGTCTCCATGAACACTGAAGCTTTCTTT. It codes for CASSAPTVSMNTEAFF.

This clonotype was recorded a few times. The chain combines TRBV11-3 with TRBJ2-5; 11 bases match TRBD2. Looked up from germline, CDR1 is SGHNT and CDR2 is YENEEA. With 5 bases clipped from V and 13 bases from J, the junction kept 9 bases outside the gene matches. The length of the CDR3 is 13 residues. This CDR3 is CASSAGTSGGRYF. The CDR3 bases are TGTGCCAGCAGCGCTGGGACTAGCGGAGGGCGGTACTTC. Filled out from reference TRBV11-3 and TRBJ2-5, the complete variable domain reads EAGVVQSPRYKIIEKKQPVAFWCNPISGHNTLYWYLQNLGQGPELLIRYENEEAVDDSQLPKDRFSAERLKGVDSTLKIQPAELGDSAVYLCASSAGTSGGRYFGPGTRLLVL.

This clonotype was seen repeatedly, ten times or more. This chain links TRBV2 with TRBJ1-2; D is undetermined. Germline V gene sequence: CDR1 SNHLY, CDR2 FYNNEI. The CDR3 is 14 amino acids. V lost 1 base to trimming and J lost 4 bases, with 10 bases between them. The CDR3 nucleotides are TGTGCCAGCAGTGAAGTGGGCAGTTCCTATGGCTACACCTTC. Encoded protein: CASSEVGSSYGYTF.

This clonotype was recorded many times. The V gene is TRBV7-9, the J gene TRBJ2-7, with TRBD1 identical over 11 bases. The trim removed 0 bases at V and 5 bases at J, leaving 3 bases unmatched. The germline V gene encodes CDR1 SEHNR and CDR2 FQNEAQ (reference sequence). The CDR3 covers 15 residues. CDR3 protein: CASSLAWTGGNEQYF. CDR3 nucleotide sequence: TGTGCCAGCAGCTTAGCTTGGACAGGGGGCAACGAGCAGTACTTC. Together with reference TRBV7-9 and TRBJ2-7, the CDR3 gives the full variable domain: DTGVSQNPRHKITKRGQNVTFRCDPISEHNRLYWYRQTLGQGPEFLTYFQNEAQLEKSRLLSDRFSAERPKGSFSTLEIQRTEQGDSAMYLCASSLAWTGGNEQYFGPGTRLTVT.

This clonotype was found a few times. CDR3 coding DNA: TGTGCCAGCAGAATACTAGCGGGCCAGAGCACAGATACGCAGTATTTT. Translation: CASRILAGQSTDTQYF. The V call is TRBV5-4, the J call TRBJ2-3; TRBD2 aligns across 9 bases. CDR1 is SGHNT, CDR2 YYREEE, per germline (reference sequence). The CDR3 is 16 amino acids. V lost 5 bases and J lost 0; bases outside the gene matches: 7.

This clonotype was counted at least ten times. The chain combines TRBV5-1 with TRBJ2-3; D possibly corresponds to TRBD2 (6 bases). From germline, CDR1 is SGHRS and CDR2 YFSETQ. This CDR3 comprises 14 residues. Between the trimmed V and J ends, which lost 0 bases and 3 bases, there was a span of 8 bases. CDR3 sequence: CASSLAAGTDTQYF. The CDR3 nucleotides read TGCGCCAGCAGCTTGGCGGCGGGAACAGATACGCAGTATTTT.

This clonotype was seen many times. The V and J genes are TRBV4-2 and TRBJ2-3; tentative D call: TRBD2 (5 bases). The V end lost 0 bases, the J end lost 3 bases, and 10 bases lay between the germline ends. The germline V gene encodes CDR1 LGHNA and CDR2 YNFKEQ. The CDR3 is 15 residues long. The CDR3 DNA follows: TGTGCCAGCAGCCAAGACGGAAGCGGAACAGATACGCAGTATTTT. Amino acid sequence: CASSQDGSGTDTQYF.

Ten or more counts support this clonotype. The chain recombines TRBV10-2 with TRBJ2-6; D remains ambiguous. V was pared by 8 bases and J by 3 bases, with 14 bases between. The CDR3 extends over 15 amino acids. The germline V gene encodes CDR1 WSHSY and CDR2 SAAADI. CDR3 coding DNA: TGCGCCAGCTCAGACTCTCCATTTGGGGCCAACGTCCTGACTTTC. It codes for CASSDSPFGANVLTF.

This clonotype was seen ten or more times. This chain connects TRBV7-2 to TRBJ2-1; D gene unclear. CDR1 and CDR2 from the germline V gene are SGHTA and FQGNSA. Trimming took off 8 bases at V and 4 bases at J, with 9 bases between the two ends. There are 12 residues in the CDR3. CDR3 in amino acids: CASGVGYNEQFF. CDR3 sequence (DNA): TGTGCCAGCGGGGTCGGGTACAATGAGCAGTTCTTC.

This clonotype was picked up many times. The chain joins TRBV29-1 to TRBJ2-1, with D perhaps being TRBD1 or TRBD2 (5 bases each). The germline V and J ends were trimmed by 4 bases and 4 bases, with 14 bases remaining between them. Germline V gene data show CDR1 as SQVTM and CDR2 as ANQGSEA. The CDR3 consists of 14 residues. CDR3 sequence (DNA): TGCAGCGTTGGGGGACGGTTATCATACAATGAGCAGTTCTTC. As protein: CSVGGRLSYNEQFF.

The genes are TRBV9 and TRBJ1-6, with D possibly matching TRBD1 (6 bases). The V gene's germline CDR1 is SGDLS and CDR2 YYNGEE. This CDR3 is built from 15 residues. Trimming removed 2 bases at V and 1 base at J, with 7 bases between. Here the CDR3 DNA reads TGTGCCAGCAGCGTCGGACAGTCCTATAATTCACCCCTCCACTTT. As protein: CASSVGQSYNSPLHF. Full variable domain (rest looked up from reference TRBV9 and TRBJ1-6): DSGVTQTPKHLITATGQRVTLRCSPRSGDLSVYWYQQSLDQGLQFLIQYYNGEERAKGNILERFSAQQFPDLHSELNLSSLELGDSALYFCASSVGQSYNSPLHFGNGTRLTVT.

The sample holds a few counts of this clonotype. The rearrangement joins TRBV5-4 to TRBJ1-6; D not certain. The CDR3 has 16 residues. Germline V gene sequence: CDR1 SGHNT, CDR2 YYREEE (reference sequence). Trimming shortened V by 3 bases and J by 6 bases, and 16 bases separated the two germline ends. CDR3 sequence reads: CASSSNPGDINSPLHF. CDR3 DNA sequence: TGTGCCAGCAGCTCGAACCCCGGAGATATTAATTCACCCCTCCACTTT.

In nucleotides, the CDR3 is TGTGCCAGCCGCTATACGGGGGGCGACTATGGCTACACCTTC. Translated, it gives CASRYTGGDYGYTF. The V call is TRBV12-3 or TRBV12-4, the J call TRBJ1-2, with D tentatively TRBD1 (6 bases). V lost 8 bases, J lost 3 bases, and 16 bases lay in between. This CDR3 is 14 amino acids long.

This clonotype was counted ten times or more. V is TRBV7-2 and J is TRBJ2-2; D gene unclear. The CDR3 loop spans 15 amino acids. The V end was cut by 4 bases, the J end by 9 bases, with 18 bases between. CDR1 SGHTA and CDR2 FQGNSA come from the germline V gene. This chain's CDR3 is CASSSPASWTRELFF. The CDR3 DNA sequence: TGTGCCAGCAGCTCACCGGCCTCATGGACCCGGGAGCTGTTTTTT.

Many counts were recorded for this clonotype. V gene TRBV27 combines with J gene TRBJ2-7; D unresolved. The length of the CDR3 is 14 residues. Germline loops: CDR1 MNHEY, CDR2 SMNVEV (reference sequence). Trimming pared 7 bases from V and 5 bases from J, leaving 18 bases between. In nucleotides, the CDR3 is TGTGCCAGCACCACTCTGGGGAAGGTAAACGAGCAGTACTTC. It codes for CASTTLGKVNEQYF.

This clonotype was detected a few times. V is TRBV28 and J is TRBJ1-5; D remains unclear. Trimming removed 2 bases from V and 3 bases from J, with 8 bases in between. This CDR3 has 14 residues. Germline V gene lookup returns CDR1 MDHEN and CDR2 SYDVKM. The CDR3 region is CASSLGQHNQPQHF. CDR3 coding DNA: TGTGCCAGCAGTTTAGGTCAACACAATCAGCCCCAGCATTTT.

This chain connects TRBV7-2 to TRBJ2-2; D is undetermined. Looked up from germline, CDR1 is SGHTA and CDR2 is FQGNSA. The CDR3 spans 13 residues. V was pared by 9 bases and J by 5 bases, with 13 bases between. DNA of the CDR3: TGTGCCAGTCGCGTTAGTTGGACCGGGGAGCTGTTTTTT. Its protein product is CASRVSWTGELFF.

This clonotype came up a few times. The rearrangement uses TRBV20-1 and TRBJ2-5, with TRBD2 identical over 7 bases. CDR3 length equals 12 residues. Germline-derived CDR1 and CDR2 are DFQATT and SNEGSKA (reference sequence). The CDR3 DNA reads TGCAGCCCCTGGGAGGGAAAAAGTCCCCAGTACTTC. Translating it yields CSPWEGKSPQYF.

The V call is TRBV21-1, the J call TRBJ2-7; no check of the table's D call, TRBD1, against the DNA was made. TRBV21-1 has pseudogene status. The CDR3 has 15 residues. Here the CDR3 DNA reads TGTGCCAGCAGCTTACAATACCACAGGTGCTACGAGCAGTACGTC. This translates into CASSLQYHRCYEQYV.

V and J are TRBV19 and TRBJ1-1; the D is unclear. The V end was cut by 8 bases, the J end by 4 bases, with 8 bases between. The CDR3 covers 11 residues. Germline V gives CDR1 LNHDA, CDR2 SQIVND (reference sequence). As DNA, the CDR3 is TGTGCCAGTGGGAGAGGCACTGAAGCTTTCTTT. The encoded protein is CASGRGTEAFF.

This clonotype was counted ten times or more. The chain has TRBV5-5 and TRBJ2-7; TRBD1 agrees at 8 bases. The germline gives CDR1 SGHKS, CDR2 YYEKEE (reference sequence). The junction had 6 bases not matched to a gene; V was cut back by 4 bases and J by 3 bases. The CDR3 spans 14 residues. As DNA, the CDR3 is TGTGCCAGCAGCACCGGGACAGGCAACTACGAGCAGTACTTC. It translates to CASSTGTGNYEQYF.

A few counts support this clonotype. The chain links TRBV10-3 to TRBJ2-3; D uncertain. The CDR3 loop spans 12 amino acids. Germline assignment: CDR1 ENHRY and CDR2 SYGVKD. Trimming took 7 bases from V and 4 from J, leaving 9 bases between them. The CDR3 reads CAITAQADTQYF. In DNA, the CDR3 is TGTGCCATCACGGCGCAGGCAGATACGCAGTATTTT.

This clonotype was detected ten times or more. V gene TRBV12-3 or TRBV12-4 combines with J gene TRBJ2-5; TRBD2 agrees at 13 bases. The CDR3 contains 14 residues. V was pared by 5 bases and J by 4 bases, with 1 base of the junction left unmatched. In DNA form, the CDR3 reads TGTGCCAGCAGTCGGACTAGCGGGGGAGAGACCCAGTACTTC. This gives the protein CASSRTSGGETQYF.

This clonotype was observed many times. The V call is TRBV4-2, the J call TRBJ2-2; 8 positions agree with TRBD1. CDR1 is LGHNA and CDR2 is YNFKEQ in the germline V gene. V shed 5 bases, J shed 5 bases, and the junction held 7 bases outside the gene matches. The CDR3 is 15 residues long. The CDR3 region is CASSEGTGGTGELFF. CDR3 in DNA: TGTGCCAGCAGCGAAGGGACAGGAGGGACCGGGGAGCTGTTTTTT.